This T cell receptor (beta chain) came from a study of identical twins' blood T cells. Points from the study as a whole: Shared environment remains a possible cause of twin similarity. Abundant TCRbeta CDR3s overlapped more between twins than with unrelated donors.

Reared together, all three twin pairs probably met the same infectious agents and vaccines. The sample holds many counts of this clonotype. Its antigen is unknown. TCR cDNA libraries were made from RNA using a previously described, modified protocol. TCRdb re-called the 5' RACE reads with MiXCR, one entry per CDR3 protein. The sample has 300,000 to 400,000 distinct CDR3 sequences, roughly 30% seen once. Germline CDR1 is KGHSH and CDR2 is LQKENI. CDR3 length: 11 residues. The chain employs TRBV18 and TRBJ2-5; D is unresolved. The clonotype comes from a woman aged 18-49 years in good health. Sequences were obtained from PBMCs. CDR3 region: CASSPRETQYF. As DNA, the CDR3 is TGTGCTAGCAGCCCCCGAGAGACCCAGTACTTC.